These 25 T cell receptor beta chains came from one sample sequenced in a study of blood T cell repertoires in COVID-19. Sequencing was performed with immunoSEQ multiplex PCR; in TCRdb, only in-frame clones are kept and a portion is missing. The sample comprises roughly 120,000 clones, approximately 80% of which are singletons, and around 7.6% rests with the top ten. Sequencing was done on a sample of peripheral blood. These receptors were collected from a man in his 70s with active or convalescent COVID-19.

The rearrangement links TRBV2 to TRBJ2-3; TRBD1 might be the D (6 bases). CDR1 SNHLY and CDR2 FYNNEI come from the germline V gene. The V end was cut by 6 bases, the J end by 2 bases, with 15 bases between. The CDR3 is 15 amino acids. The CDR3 reads CASSPGATLTDTQYF. CDR3 bases: TGTGCCAGCAGCCCAGGGGCTACTCTCACAGATACGCAGTATTTT. Combining the CDR3 with reference TRBV2 and TRBJ2-3 gives the whole variable domain EPEVTQTPSHQVTQMGQEVILRCVPISNHLYFYWYRQILGQKVEFLVSFYNNEISEKSEIFDDQFSVERPDGSNFTLKIRSTKLEDSAMYFCASSPGATLTDTQYFGPGTRLTVL.

The chain recombines TRBV7-6 with TRBJ1-5; no reliable D call. The CDR3 spans 14 residues. In germline, CDR1 is SGHVS, CDR2 FNYEAQ. The V gene lost 6 bases and the J gene lost 6 bases, with 15 bases spanning the gap. In nucleotides, the CDR3 is TGTGCCAGCAGTGAGAGGGAAGGTGGTCAGCCCCAGCATTTT. Its translation: CASSEREGGQPQHF.

The chain is built from TRBV5-1 and TRBJ1-5; a weak D match, TRBD1 (5 bases). V lost 7 bases, J lost 1 base, and 12 bases lay in between. This CDR3 region has 14 residues. Germline V lookup: CDR1 SGHRS, CDR2 YFSETQ. The CDR3 protein is CASREGTSNQPQHF. For the CDR3, the DNA is TGCGCCAGCCGGGAGGGGACCAGCAATCAGCCCCAGCATTTT. The full variable domain, with the rest looked up from reference TRBV5-1 and TRBJ1-5, is KAGVTQTPRYLIKTRGQQVTLSCSPISGHRSVSWYQQTPGQGLQFLFEYFSETQRNKGNFPGRFSGRQFSNSRSEMNVSTLELGDSALYLCASREGTSNQPQHFGDGTRLSIL.

The genes are TRBV5-4 and TRBJ2-5, with 10 nucleotides matching TRBD1. The CDR3 is 16 residues long. Germline V gene lookup returns CDR1 SGHNT and CDR2 YYREEE (reference sequence). The J segment lost 4 bases and the V segment lost 4 bases, leaving 10 bases of the junction unmatched. Here the CDR3 DNA reads TGTGCCAGCAGCCCGGTGGGGACAGGGGTGCTAGAGACCCAGTACTTC. Protein: CASSPVGTGVLETQYF.

Sample share makes this clone medium-sized. The gene calls are TRBV25-1 and TRBJ2-1; 9 nucleotides line up with TRBD1. The germline V gene has CDR1 MGHDK and CDR2 SYGVNS. J gave up 10 bases and V 4 bases, and 8 bases lay outside the gene matches. The CDR3 consists of 14 residues. As DNA, the CDR3 is TGTGCCAGCAGTGGGGACAGGGTGAAGGGGGAGCAGTTCTTC. Amino acid sequence: CASSGDRVKGEQFF.

The CDR3 is CASSLGARSTEAFF. The CDR3 nucleotides are TGCGCCAGCAGCTTAGGGGCCCGCAGCACTGAAGCTTTCTTT. The chain carries TRBV5-1 and TRBJ1-1, with D perhaps matching TRBD1 (5 bases). CDR3 length: 14 amino acids. V lost 2 bases, J lost 4 bases, and 12 bases lay in between. CDR1 SGHRS and CDR2 YFSETQ come from the germline V gene.

This clone was counted a single time. This chain connects TRBV7-2 to TRBJ1-2; 10 positions agree with TRBD1. This CDR3 region has 14 residues. Losses at the gene ends were 6 bases for V and 8 bases for J; bases not matched to a gene: 9. Germline-derived CDR1 and CDR2 are SGHTA and FQGNSA. CDR3 nucleotide sequence: TGTGCCAGCAGTTCCGGGACAGGGGCTGTCGGCTACACCTTC. The encoded protein is CASSSGTGAVGYTF.

The V and J genes are TRBV5-5 and TRBJ2-4, with unresolved D. The CDR3 loop spans 18 amino acids. Deletions cut 2 bases from V and 0 bases from J, with 18 bases between. The germline V gene encodes CDR1 SGHKS and CDR2 YYEKEE (reference sequence). The CDR3 DNA reads TGTGCCAGCAGCTTTTTAGTGTTTGACAATGTAGCCAAAAACATTCAGTACTTC. Residues: CASSFLVFDNVAKNIQYF.

A single count supports this clone. The chain uses TRBV6-5 and TRBJ1-2; TRBD1 matches 8 bases. Per germline, CDR1 MNHEY and CDR2 SVGAGI. With V trimmed by 5 bases and J by 7 bases, 3 bases remained unmatched. The CDR3 runs 12 residues. As DNA, the CDR3 is TGTGCCAGCAGTCGAACAGGGGGTGGCTACACCTTC. This codes for CASSRTGGGYTF.

DNA of the CDR3: TGTGCCAGCAGTTTGGACAGGGACTATGGCTACACCTTC. It codes for CASSLDRDYGYTF. The chain is built from TRBV12-3 or TRBV12-4 and TRBJ1-2; 8 bases align to TRBD1. The CDR3 sequence is 13 residues long. Trimming cost V 3 bases and J 3 bases; bases outside gene matches: 0.

This chain joins TRBV5-1 and TRBJ1-3; D call uncertain. The CDR3 loop spans 15 amino acids. V gave up 3 bases and J gave up 0 bases, with 10 bases separating them. Germline loops: CDR1 SGHRS, CDR2 YFSETQ. CDR3 residues: CASSSTASSGNTIYF. The CDR3 DNA is TGCGCCAGCAGCTCCACAGCATCCTCTGGAAACACCATATATTTT.

J is TRBJ2-7 and V is TRBV5-6; the D gene is possibly TRBD1 (5 bases). CDR1 is SGHDT, CDR2 YYEEEE, per germline. Trimming shortened V by 3 bases and J by 0 bases, and 13 bases separated the two germline ends. The CDR3 length is 15 residues. CDR3 nucleotides: TGTGCCAGCAGCTCTATACAGGACCACTCCTACGAGCAGTACTTC. Translated, it gives CASSSIQDHSYEQYF.

The chain links TRBV5-4 to TRBJ2-1; 7 bases map to TRBD1. The CDR3 sequence is 15 residues long. J was trimmed by 0 bases and V by 4 bases; bases with no gene match: 4. Germline values: CDR1 SGHNT, CDR2 YYREEE (reference sequence). The CDR3 region is CASSPTGVSYNEQFF. In DNA, the CDR3 is TGTGCCAGCAGCCCCACAGGGGTCTCCTACAATGAGCAGTTCTTC.

The chain joins TRBV7-9 to TRBJ2-2; 9 positions match TRBD1. V lost 4 bases and J lost 7; bases outside the gene matches: 4. Germline loops: CDR1 SEHNR, CDR2 FQNEAQ (reference sequence). The CDR3 has 14 residues. The CDR3 DNA reads as TGTGCCAGCAGCTCCGGGACAGGGTACGGGGAGCTGTTTTTT. Amino acid sequence: CASSSGTGYGELFF. Full variable domain (outside the CDR3, taken from reference TRBV7-9 and TRBJ2-2): DTGVSQNPRHKITKRGQNVTFRCDPISEHNRLYWYRQTLGQGPEFLTYFQNEAQLEKSRLLSDRFSAERPKGSFSTLEIQRTEQGDSAMYLCASSSGTGYGELFFGEGSRLTVL.

V and J are TRBV2 and TRBJ1-2, with unresolved D. The germline V and J ends were trimmed by 1 base and 2 bases, with 14 bases remaining between them. The CDR3 extends over 16 amino acids. Germline CDR1 and CDR2: SNHLY and FYNNEI. The CDR3 protein is CASSEGGPRGNYGYTF. The CDR3 coding sequence is TGTGCCAGCAGTGAAGGAGGCCCGAGAGGAAACTATGGCTACACCTTC.

V is TRBV4-1 and J is TRBJ2-5; 8 bases match TRBD2. The CDR3 sequence is 17 residues long. Germline lookup yields CDR1 MGHRA and CDR2 YSYEKL. Germline trimming cut 4 bases from V and 0 bases from J; bases unmatched to any gene: 10. The CDR3 region is CASSPWSGSRDQETQYF. The CDR3 DNA follows: TGCGCCAGCAGCCCCTGGAGCGGGAGTAGGGACCAAGAGACCCAGTACTTC.

V gene TRBV25-1 combines with J gene TRBJ1-2, with D hard to call. Germline V gene data show CDR1 as MGHDK and CDR2 as SYGVNS. The CDR3 runs to 12 residues. V lost 3 bases and J lost 6, with 8 bases in between. CDR3: CASSDLPDGYTF. CDR3 sequence (DNA): TGTGCCAGCAGTGATCTCCCGGATGGCTACACCTTC.

The CDR3 nucleotides are TGTGCCAGCAGTTACTCAGGGGCAGGCACAGATACGCAGTATTTT. This codes for CASSYSGAGTDTQYF. J is TRBJ2-3 and V is TRBV6-5; perhaps TRBD1 as D (5 bases). From germline, CDR1 is MNHEY and CDR2 SVGAGI. The V gene lost 0 bases and the J gene lost 1 base, with 8 bases spanning the gap. This CDR3 comprises 15 residues.

The chain has TRBV3-1 (or the pseudogene TRBV3-2) and TRBJ1-6; 9 positions match TRBD1. The CDR3 has 17 residues. The V segment lost 1 base and the J segment 10 bases; nucleotides outside the gene matches: 11. Germline CDR1 reads LGHDT; CDR2 reads YNNKEL (reference sequence). The CDR3 bases are TGTGCCAGCAGCCAAGCTCCCGGGACAGGGTCCGCGTCACCCCTCCACTTT. Encoded protein: CASSQAPGTGSASPLHF.

The V call is TRBV7-2, the J call TRBJ2-5; D is possibly TRBD1 (6 bases). Germline V gene sequence: CDR1 SGHTA, CDR2 FQGNSA. Trimming stripped 4 bases from V and 2 bases from J, with 14 bases between. The CDR3 runs to 15 residues. The CDR3 DNA sequence: TGTGCCAGCAGCTCGCAGGGGCAGAGACAAGAGACCCAGTACTTC. Translating it yields CASSSQGQRQETQYF.

This clone was detected a few times. The V and J genes are TRBV6-5 and TRBJ1-6, with 10 bases lining up with TRBD1. The germline gives CDR1 MNHEY, CDR2 SVGAGI. V was clipped by 6 bases and J by 9 bases; unmatched bases: 2. The CDR3 loop spans 13 amino acids. CDR3 protein: CASRGQGVSPLHF. The CDR3 nucleotides read TGTGCCAGCAGAGGACAGGGGGTTTCACCCCTCCACTTT.

V and J are TRBV4-2 and TRBJ2-7; 7 nucleotides line up with TRBD2. Germline trimming cut 1 base from V and 3 bases from J; bases unmatched to any gene: 3. The V gene's germline CDR1 is LGHNA and CDR2 YNFKEQ. CDR3 length: 14 amino acids. CDR3 sequence: CASSQGDYSYEQYF. The CDR3 DNA reads TGTGCCAGCAGCCAAGGGGACTACAGCTACGAGCAGTACTTC.

Only a few counts were recorded for this clone. The J gene is TRBJ2-3, the V gene TRBV2, with D hard to call. The ends were cut back, 4 bases at V and 5 bases at J, with 4 bases in the middle. CDR1 SNHLY and CDR2 FYNNEI come from the germline V gene. This CDR3 comprises 11 residues. The CDR3 spells CASSAGDTQYF. Here the CDR3 DNA reads TGTGCCAGCAGTGCCGGAGATACGCAGTATTTT. The entire variable domain, with the rest obtained from reference TRBV2 and TRBJ2-3, is as follows: EPEVTQTPSHQVTQMGQEVILRCVPISNHLYFYWYRQILGQKVEFLVSFYNNEISEKSEIFDDQFSVERPDGSNFTLKIRSTKLEDSAMYFCASSAGDTQYFGPGTRLTVL.

CDR3 bases: TGTGCCAGCAGCTTATCGGACATGCTCAATTCCAAGCAGTACTTC. Its translation is CASSLSDMLNSKQYF. The genes are TRBV11-2 and TRBJ2-7; maybe TRBD1 (5 bases). Trimming removed 2 bases from V and 8 bases from J, with 19 bases in between. The CDR3 totals 15 residues. In germline, CDR1 is SGHAT, CDR2 FQNNGV.

The table lists this clone with a few counts. This chain connects TRBV5-5 to TRBJ2-7; the match to TRBD1 covers 9 bases. In germline, CDR1 is SGHKS, CDR2 YYEKEE (reference sequence). The length of the CDR3 is 15 residues. V lost 5 bases, J lost 1 base, and 7 bases stayed unmatched. CDR3 in amino acids: CASRVTGTGSYEQYF. The CDR3 nucleotides read TGTGCCAGCAGAGTAACCGGGACAGGGTCCTACGAGCAGTACTTC.